Below are 21 T cell receptor beta chains sequenced from a single sample in a study of blood T cell repertoires in COVID-19. Some clones are missing from TCRdb's copy, which holds only in-frame ones; the method was immunoSEQ multiplex PCR. The sample includes 25,000 to 35,000 clones, 85% to 95% of them seen just once. Sequencing used peripheral blood. The source of these receptors is a woman in her seventies with COVID-19, enrolled during active disease.

This chain joins TRBV11-2 and TRBJ2-2, with a weak D call TRBD2 (5 bases). V shed 5 bases and J shed 4 bases, with 14 bases lying between them. The CDR3 consists of 15 residues. Germline V gives CDR1 SGHAT, CDR2 FQNNGV. The CDR3 nucleotides read TGTGCCAGCAGCGAACTAGTATCGGGCACCGGGGAGCTGTTTTTT. Encoded protein: CASSELVSGTGELFF.

V usage is TRBV3-1 (or the pseudogene TRBV3-2) and J usage is TRBJ1-2, with 8 bases matching TRBD1. Losses at the gene ends were 8 bases for V and 3 bases for J; bases not matched to a gene: 5. The CDR3 consists of 13 residues. Germline values: CDR1 LGHDT, CDR2 YNNKEL (reference sequence). CDR3 sequence: CASQGASDYGYTF. The CDR3 DNA reads TGTGCCAGCCAGGGGGCGTCGGACTATGGCTACACCTTC.

V and J are TRBV19 and TRBJ2-7, with 9 bases fitting TRBD1. CDR1 and CDR2 (germline): LNHDA, SQIVND (reference sequence). The CDR3 runs 14 residues. The V segment lost 5 bases and the J segment 6 bases; nucleotides outside the gene matches: 8. CDR3 bases: TGTGCCAGTAGTCCCCGGACAGGGGCGGTCGAGCAGTACTTC. Protein: CASSPRTGAVEQYF.

V gene TRBV7-8 combines with J gene TRBJ1-2; D may be TRBD1 (6 bases). V was shortened by 5 bases and J by 5 bases, with 15 bases between the two germline ends. Germline V gene data show CDR1 as SGHVS and CDR2 as FQNEAQ. This CDR3 contains 14 residues. The CDR3, as DNA: TGTGCCAGCAGCACCTCAGGGGTTGGGTATGGCTACACCTTC. Its protein product is CASSTSGVGYGYTF.

This chain links TRBV18 with TRBJ1-4; D call uncertain. V lost 8 bases, J lost 6 bases, and 16 bases lay in between. Germline lookup yields CDR1 KGHSH and CDR2 LQKENI. This CDR3 has 14 residues. The CDR3 coding sequence is TGTGCCAGCGCCAAAGCGCCCGCGGATGAAAAACTGTTTTTT. Residues: CASAKAPADEKLFF.

The chain is built from TRBV6-6 and TRBJ1-6, with 7 bases identical to TRBD1. This CDR3 has 16 residues. Germline V CDR1 and CDR2: MNHNY, SVGAGI (reference sequence). V shed 0 bases, J shed 8 bases, and the junction held 7 bases outside the gene matches. In nucleotides, the CDR3 is TGTGCCAGCAGTTACTCTGGTCCGGGACAGTATTCACCCCTCCACTTT. It specifies CASSYSGPGQYSPLHF.

The chain carries TRBV19 and TRBJ1-2; D is uncertain. Trimming left V 3 bases short and J 8 bases short, with 13 bases between. The CDR3 is 13 residues long. Germline CDR1 is LNHDA and CDR2 is SQIVND (reference sequence). The CDR3 loop reads CASSMRGSWGYTF. Here the CDR3 DNA reads TGTGCCAGTAGTATGAGAGGCTCCTGGGGCTACACCTTC.

The V and J genes are TRBV27 and TRBJ2-3; TRBD2 aligns across 9 bases. Germline CDR1 and CDR2: MNHEY and SMNVEV (reference sequence). Trimming took 4 bases from V and 2 from J; bases not matched to a gene: 7. This CDR3 has 16 amino acids. The CDR3 nucleotides are TGTGCCAGCAGTTACATAGCGGGAGTTGTCACAGATACGCAGTATTTT. It specifies CASSYIAGVVTDTQYF.

The chain combines TRBV18 with TRBJ2-1, with D maybe TRBD2 (5 bases). CDR1 and CDR2 from the germline V gene are KGHSH and LQKENI. The V gene lost 6 bases and the J gene lost 0 bases, with 12 bases spanning the gap. CDR3 length: 15 residues. The CDR3 loop reads CASSRAGYSYNEQFF. CDR3 coding DNA: TGTGCCAGCTCTAGGGCGGGCTACTCCTACAATGAGCAGTTCTTC.

This clone has only one observation. The V and J genes are TRBV4-1 and TRBJ1-3, with no clear D. CDR1 and CDR2 (germline): MGHRA, YSYEKL. There are 19 residues in the CDR3. Trimming pared 3 bases from V and 2 bases from J, leaving 23 bases between. CDR3 sequence: CASSHSPLRSTRPGNTIYF. CDR3 nucleotides: TGCGCCAGCAGCCACAGTCCACTCAGGTCTACTCGCCCTGGAAACACCATATATTTT.

The rearrangement uses TRBV19 and TRBJ1-5; D might be TRBD1 (6 bases). CDR3 length equals 14 residues. CDR1 is LNHDA and CDR2 is SQIVND in the germline V gene (reference sequence). Trimming removed 6 bases from V and 6 bases from J, with 15 bases in between. As DNA, the CDR3 is TGTGCCAGTAGACCAGGGGCCGCGAGTCAGCCCCAGCATTTT. Translated: CASRPGAASQPQHF.

This chain connects TRBV6-5 to TRBJ2-3; TRBD1 aligns across 8 bases. From germline, CDR1 is MNHEY and CDR2 SVGAGI. There are 15 residues in the CDR3. J lost 3 bases, V lost 4 bases, and 6 bases had no gene match. In nucleotides, the CDR3 is TGTGCCAGCAGTTTTATGCAGGGGGCTACAGATACGCAGTATTTT. This gives the protein CASSFMQGATDTQYF.

The chain couples TRBV6-5 to TRBJ1-5; D is unresolved. The V end was cut by 5 bases, the J end by 0 bases, with 8 bases between. Per the germline V gene, CDR1 is MNHEY and CDR2 is SVGAGI. The CDR3 contains 14 residues. The chain's CDR3 is CASSRDNSNQPQHF. The DNA for the CDR3 is TGTGCCAGCAGTCGAGACAATAGCAATCAGCCCCAGCATTTT.

The V call is TRBV28, the J call TRBJ1-1, with TRBD1 identical over 8 bases. CDR1 MDHEN and CDR2 SYDVKM come from the germline V gene. The CDR3 has 13 amino acids. Unmatched junction bases numbered 7, after V lost 7 bases and J lost 6 bases. The CDR3 loop reads CASMWTGSSEAFF. CDR3 coding DNA: TGTGCCAGCATGTGGACAGGGTCGTCTGAAGCTTTCTTT.

This chain connects TRBV7-9 to TRBJ1-5; TRBD1 matches at 9 bases. V shed 5 bases, J shed 7 bases, and the junction held 6 bases outside the gene matches. Germline V lookup: CDR1 SEHNR, CDR2 FQNEAQ (reference sequence). The CDR3 spans 14 residues. CDR3 in amino acids: CASSEQGAGQPQHF. The CDR3 DNA reads as TGTGCCAGCAGCGAACAGGGGGCCGGACAGCCCCAGCATTTT.

The gene calls are TRBV11-2 and TRBJ2-2; 13 positions agree with TRBD2. The CDR3 extends over 17 amino acids. The junction had 10 bases not matched to a gene; V was cut back by 5 bases and J by 7 bases. Germline CDR1 and CDR2: SGHAT and FQNNGV. This CDR3 is CASSGGGLAGESGELFF. The CDR3 DNA reads TGTGCCAGCAGCGGAGGCGGACTAGCGGGAGAAAGCGGGGAGCTGTTTTTT.

V usage is TRBV29-1 and J usage is TRBJ1-2; maybe TRBD1 (6 bases). CDR1 and CDR2 from the germline V gene are SQVTM and ANQGSEA. CDR3 length: 11 residues. V gave up 6 bases and J gave up 8 bases, with 13 bases separating them. In DNA form, the CDR3 reads TGCAGCGTGGACAACCAGGGGGGCTACACCTTC. This translates into CSVDNQGGYTF. Filled out from reference TRBV29-1 and TRBJ1-2, the complete variable domain reads SAVISQKPSRDICQRGTSLTIQCQVDSQVTMMFWYRQQPGQSLTLIATANQGSEATYESGFVIDKFPISRPNLTFSTLTVSNMSPEDSSIYLCSVDNQGGYTFGSGTRLTVV.

This clone was picked up one time. The chain carries TRBV4-2 and TRBJ1-2; D gene unclear. There are 17 residues in the CDR3. V shed 0 bases and J shed 8 bases, with 22 bases lying between them. Germline CDR1 reads LGHNA; CDR2 reads YNFKEQ. In DNA form, the CDR3 reads TGTGCCAGCAGCCAAGACGCAGCGATTTCTCTTCTCGACGGCTACACCTTC. Translated, it gives CASSQDAAISLLDGYTF.

The chain links TRBV21-1 to TRBJ1-5; the table gives TRBD1 as D, unverified against the DNA. TRBV21-1 is labeled a pseudogene. The CDR3 is 15 residues long. The CDR3 sequence: CASSKAWQVTQPQHF. Here the CDR3 DNA reads TGTGCCAGCAGCAAAGCATGGCAGGTTACTCAGCCCCAGCATTTT.

The chain links TRBV20-1 to TRBJ2-7, with TRBD2 as a possible D gene (6 bases). The CDR3 length is 11 residues. The germline CDR1 and CDR2 sequences are DFQATT and SNEGSKA (reference sequence). V was trimmed by 2 bases and J by 7 bases, leaving 9 bases between them. In DNA form, the CDR3 reads TGCAGTGCTAGATCCGGACTAGAGCAGTACTTC. Its translation is CSARSGLEQYF.

This chain joins TRBV7-8 and TRBJ2-2, with D possibly TRBD1 on 5 matching bases. The CDR3 runs to 13 residues. Germline V gives CDR1 SGHVS, CDR2 FQNEAQ. Deletions cut 5 bases from V and 7 bases from J, with 11 bases between. The CDR3 DNA reads TGTGCCAGCAGCCAAACAGGAATCGGGGAGCTGTTTTTT. It specifies CASSQTGIGELFF.